This T cell receptor (beta chain) was documented in a study of shared clonotypes between healthy human individuals. Assay: immunoSEQ multiplex PCR; the TCRdb copy retains only in-frame clones and omits some. Among 2 million or so clones, roughly 95% were seen once, and the ten largest hold about 1.1%. This CDR3 region has 16 residues. The V end lost 7 bases, the J end lost 2 bases, and 20 bases lay between the germline ends. Germline V CDR1 and CDR2: SGHAT, FQNNGV. Cells designated naive CD8 were CD45RO-negative and were positively selected for CCR7, with terminally differentiated effector memory CD45RA+ cells excluded.

The receptor was isolated from a man aged 18 to 29 in good health. The V and J genes are TRBV11-2 and TRBJ1-1; D is possibly TRBD1 (6 bases). Sequenced: naive CD8+ T cells sorted from blood. The CDR3 loop reads CASTLTWTEVNTEAFF. The DNA for the CDR3 is TGTGCCAGCACCCTAACCTGGACAGAGGTTAACACTGAAGCTTTCTTT.